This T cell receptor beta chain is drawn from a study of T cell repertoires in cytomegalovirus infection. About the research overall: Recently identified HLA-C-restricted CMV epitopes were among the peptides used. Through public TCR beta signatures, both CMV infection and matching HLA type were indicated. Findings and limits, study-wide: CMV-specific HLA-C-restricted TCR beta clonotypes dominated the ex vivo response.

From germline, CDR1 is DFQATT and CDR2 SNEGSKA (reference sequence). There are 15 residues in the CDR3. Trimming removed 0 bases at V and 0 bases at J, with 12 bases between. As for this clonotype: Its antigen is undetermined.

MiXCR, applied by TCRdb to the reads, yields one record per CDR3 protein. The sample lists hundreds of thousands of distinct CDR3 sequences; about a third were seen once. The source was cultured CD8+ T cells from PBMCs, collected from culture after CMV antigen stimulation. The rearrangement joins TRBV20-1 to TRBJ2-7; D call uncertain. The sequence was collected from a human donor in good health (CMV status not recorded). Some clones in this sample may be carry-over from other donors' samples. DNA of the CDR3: TGCAGTGCTAGAGATTTCAGAGCCTCCTCCTACGAGCAGTACTTC. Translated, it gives CSARDFRASSYEQYF.